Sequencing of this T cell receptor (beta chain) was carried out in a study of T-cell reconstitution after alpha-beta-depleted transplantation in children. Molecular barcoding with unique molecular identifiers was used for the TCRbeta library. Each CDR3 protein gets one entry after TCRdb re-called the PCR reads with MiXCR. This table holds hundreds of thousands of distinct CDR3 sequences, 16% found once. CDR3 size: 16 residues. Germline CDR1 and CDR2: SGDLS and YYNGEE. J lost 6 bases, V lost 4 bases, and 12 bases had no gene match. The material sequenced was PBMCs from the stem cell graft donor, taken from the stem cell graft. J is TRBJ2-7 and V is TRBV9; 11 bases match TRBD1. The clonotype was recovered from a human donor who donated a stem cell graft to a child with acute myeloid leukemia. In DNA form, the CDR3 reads TGTGCCAGCAGCCTATCCCCGGGACAGGGGGTGGGCGAGCAGTACTTC. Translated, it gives CASSLSPGQGVGEQYF.